This T cell receptor (beta chain) was sequenced for a study of T cell responses to AZD1222 COVID-19 vaccine. Points from the study as a whole: A reported finding is that nearly half of spike-specific TCRs target unmutated variant regions. CD4 TCRs covered the whole spike, strongest at regions 160-218 and 743-854.

This clone was seen a few times. Its antigen remains unknown. J was trimmed by 8 bases and V by 1 base; bases with no gene match: 8. Germline V gene data show CDR1 as LGHDT and CDR2 as YNNKEL (reference sequence). The CDR3 has 14 residues. Data came from immunoSEQ multiplex PCR; TCRdb stores just in-frame clones and leaves some out. The sample includes 140,000 to 150,000 clones, around nine tenths of them seen just once. The V and J genes are TRBV3-1 (or the pseudogene TRBV3-2) and TRBJ2-7; TRBD1 agrees at 7 bases. This TCR was sampled from an adult in good health. Source: peripheral blood, taken on day 0 of MenACWY control vaccination. CDR3 coding DNA: TGTGCCAGCAGCCAAGGAGGGGGCCGTTCCCAGCAGTACTTC. Amino acid sequence: CASSQGGGRSQQYF.